This TCR beta chain was recorded in a study of molecular identifiers for immune sequencing clone quantification listed by TCRdb under 2018. For the study in its entirety: For a replicate experiment, RNA from roughly 20,000 or 100,000 naive CD8 T cells was divided into five aliquots, and four of the five aliquots were sequenced. This methods study benchmarked molecular-identifier clustering-based TCR repertoire sequencing (MIDCIRS) and TCR RNA copy counting, using CD8 T cells to do so. What the study reported, not specific to this receptor: When barcode sub-clustering was not used, chimeric consensus sequences inflated TCR diversity, with chimeras reaching as high as 47%. A single cell's worth of spiked-in Jurkat TCR RNA was reported detectable even among around 970,000 naive CD8 T cells. Modeling estimated about three recovered TCR RNA copies per cell, compared with about ten by digital PCR, which implies 30% to 35% capture efficiency. The sizes of highly expanded clones could end up underestimated when identical TCR molecules share a barcode. Naive libraries contained spiked-in Jurkat TCR RNA (10 copies' worth), which is not part of the donor repertoire. Clones above 20 RNA copies held over 97% of molecules in CMV-specific effector cells but under 1% in naive cells.

Naive CD8 T cell libraries were made from roughly 21,000 to 960,000 sorted cells using 10%, 30% or 50% of purified RNA. Naive CD8 T cells, defined as CD8+CD4-CCR7+CD45RA+, were FACS-sorted into RLT Plus buffer on a BD FACSAria II. To test detection sensitivity, Jurkat RNA equivalent to under 12 TCR copies was spiked into samples of about 18,000-1,000,000 naive CD8 T cells. CD8 T cells were enriched with RosetteSep CD8+ T Cell Enrichment Cocktail and Ficoll-Paque, followed by ACK red cell lysis. Library generation was performed with PCR. The sequencing machine was an Illumina HiSeq 4000. Bulk TCR libraries were made following a previously described method, with the TCR primers given in Table S5. Total RNA was purified with the Qiagen AllPrep DNA/RNA kit. Reads from multiple sequencing runs of the same library were pooled before analysis. Per the original workflow: Only reads with exact TCR constant sequence were kept, trimmed to 150 nt, and grouped by their 12-nt molecular barcodes. Within each barcode group, reads were sub-clustered at a 15% Levenshtein threshold, and quality-weighted consensus sequences were built per RNA molecule. Non-functional sequences were removed, as were lower-count sequences one edit away from another. Based on fitting two negative binomial distributions, any barcode sub-cluster with under 20% of the maximum read count was discarded. The public reads were reprocessed in TCRdb via fastp at Q25 and MiXCR, keeping in-frame beta chains. One record per CDR3 amino acid sequence lists the most common genes and DNA. The V and J calls follow TCRdb's processing rather than the paper's. The sample table holds 550,000 to 750,000 distinct CDR3 sequences, of which about 20% were seen once. Clones ranked in the top ten supply 0.85% to 0.9% of the sample.

The CDR3 runs 13 residues from the cysteine to the phenylalanine. Of all the DNA, just the CDR3 is kept, 39 bases in frame from base 1. CDR1 and CDR2 are read off the germline V gene as SGHDT and YYEEEE. Trimming takes 4 bases from V and 9 bases from J, and the germline ends sit 17 bases apart. Remarks on this clonotype: The target of this receptor is not known. Base qualities were left out, and no much larger clone turns up one base away.

The specimen sequenced was naive CD8+ T cells from blood, with Jurkat cell RNA spiked in. The cell subset or site label for this specimen denotes: FACS-sorted CD8+CD4-CCR7+CD45RA+ naive T cells. The chain was built from TRBV5-6 and TRBJ2-7; TRBD1 is possibly the D segment (7 matching bases). The sequence was obtained from a human donor in good health. Some libraries in this study had Jurkat cell RNA spiked in. The CDR3 region: CASSPRGDRGQYF. The sequence in DNA is TGTGCCAGCAGCCCTAGGGGGGACAGAGGGCAGTACTTC.